Described below is a single T cell receptor beta chain sequence and its context. What it binds is not known. The assay used deep level. Assay: immunoSEQ multiplex PCR; the TCRdb copy retains only in-frame clones and omits some. The sample includes 1,500,000 or so clones, approximately 98.5% of them seen just once. This sample stems from a study of shared clonotypes between healthy human individuals. Study-wide results and limits: Naive subsets typically showed greater estimated richness than memory subsets.

V was clipped by 6 bases and J by 5 bases; unmatched bases: 6. The germline CDR1 and CDR2 sequences are SGHAT and FQNNGV. The CDR3 extends over 15 amino acids. The chain uses TRBV11-2 and TRBJ2-1; 11 bases agree with TRBD2. The TCR sequence derives from a man aged 25-40 years in good health. The sample taken for sequencing was naive CD4+ T cells sorted from blood. The subset is: CD45RA+ positively selected. The CDR3: CASRRLAGPDNEQFF. DNA for the CDR3: TGTGCCAGCAGACGACTAGCGGGGCCAGACAATGAGCAGTTCTTC.